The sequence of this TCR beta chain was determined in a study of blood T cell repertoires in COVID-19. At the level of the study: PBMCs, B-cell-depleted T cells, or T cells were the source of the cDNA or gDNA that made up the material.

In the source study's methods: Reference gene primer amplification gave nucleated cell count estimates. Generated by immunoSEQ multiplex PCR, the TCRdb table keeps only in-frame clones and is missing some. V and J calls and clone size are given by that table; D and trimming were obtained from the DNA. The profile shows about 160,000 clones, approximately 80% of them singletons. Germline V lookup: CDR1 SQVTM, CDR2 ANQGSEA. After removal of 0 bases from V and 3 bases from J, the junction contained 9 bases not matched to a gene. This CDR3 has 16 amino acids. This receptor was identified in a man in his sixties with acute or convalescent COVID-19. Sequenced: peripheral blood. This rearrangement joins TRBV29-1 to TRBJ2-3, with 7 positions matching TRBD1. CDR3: CSVEEVETGSTDTQYF. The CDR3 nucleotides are TGCAGCGTTGAAGAGGTCGAGACAGGGTCAACAGATACGCAGTATTTT.